The 16 T cell receptor beta chains below come from one sample, sequenced in a study of blood T cell repertoires in COVID-19. Sequenced by immunoSEQ multiplex PCR; TCRdb stores in-frame clones only, minus some. The top ten hold about 8.1% of the sample, which has about 170,000 clones, around 85% seen once. The sample taken for sequencing was peripheral blood. These receptors were obtained from a woman at least 80 years old with COVID-19, enrolled during active disease.

This chain links TRBV6-5 with TRBJ1-3, with TRBD1 matching over 9 bases. CDR3 length: 13 residues. Trimming removed 10 bases from V and 0 bases from J; junction bases left unmatched: 1. CDR1 and CDR2 (germline): MNHEY, SVGAGI. DNA for the CDR3: TGTGCCACGACAGGGGGCTCTGGAAACACCATATATTTT. It yields the protein CATTGGSGNTIYF.

The V gene is TRBV5-8, the J gene TRBJ1-2; TRBD1 might be the D (5 bases). The germline V gene encodes CDR1 SGHTS and CDR2 YDEGEE. The germline V and J ends were trimmed by 0 bases and 4 bases, with 10 bases remaining between them. The length of the CDR3 is 14 residues. The CDR3 DNA is TGTGCCAGCAGCTTGGGAAGGGGCTTCTATGGCTACACCTTC. This translates into CASSLGRGFYGYTF. Full variable domain (rest looked up from reference TRBV5-8 and TRBJ1-2): EAGVTQSPTHLIKTRGQQATLRCSPISGHTSVYWYQQALGLGLQFLLWYDEGEERNRGNFPPRFSGRQFPNYSSELNVNALELEDSALYLCASSLGRGFYGYTFGSGTRLTVV.

This rearrangement joins TRBV28 to TRBJ2-2, with 10 bases that match TRBD1. The CDR3 has 15 residues. The J segment lost 5 bases and the V segment lost 6 bases, leaving 6 bases of the junction unmatched. Germline CDR1 is MDHEN and CDR2 is SYDVKM. For the CDR3, the DNA is TGTGCCAGCAGCGGACCGGGACAGGGGACCGGGGAGCTGTTTTTT. It yields the protein CASSGPGQGTGELFF.

The chain combines TRBV5-1 with TRBJ2-1; 7 bases are a match to TRBD1. V lost 4 bases to trimming and J lost 8 bases; unmatched junction nucleotides: 9. CDR1 is SGHRS, CDR2 YFSETQ, per germline. The CDR3 loop spans 14 amino acids. CDR3 nucleotide sequence: TGCGCCAGCAGCCTGGACAGGTGGAACGATGAGCAGTTCTTC. This encodes CASSLDRWNDEQFF.

This sequence joins TRBV3-1 (or the pseudogene TRBV3-2) and TRBJ2-1; D perhaps matches TRBD2 (5 bases). Germline lookup yields CDR1 LGHDT and CDR2 YNNKEL (reference sequence). Trimming left V 2 bases short and J 7 bases short, with 15 bases between. This CDR3 has 15 amino acids. CDR3 nucleotide sequence: TGTGCCAGCAGCCAACAACCCTCCCGGGGAAATGAGCAGTTCTTC. Residues: CASSQQPSRGNEQFF.

This clone showed up just a few times. This chain joins TRBV7-9 and TRBJ1-5; 9 bases map to TRBD1. Germline V gene lookup returns CDR1 SEHNR and CDR2 FQNEAQ (reference sequence). CDR3 length equals 18 residues. Trimming cost V 5 bases and J 0 bases; bases outside gene matches: 11. CDR3 sequence: CASSGTGTGFYSNQPQHF. In nucleotides, the CDR3 is TGTGCCAGCAGCGGGACCGGGACAGGGTTTTATAGCAATCAGCCCCAGCATTTT.

This clone was detected only a few times. This chain connects TRBV29-1 to TRBJ1-1; D uncertain. CDR1 and CDR2 from the germline V gene are SQVTM and ANQGSEA. The CDR3 has 10 amino acids. CDR3 sequence (DNA): TGCGGGAGTCGGACCACTGAAGCTTTCTTT. Translation: CGSRTTEAFF.

This clone came up a few times. J is TRBJ1-2 and V is TRBV3-1 (or the pseudogene TRBV3-2); unclear D gene. The CDR3 is 12 residues long. Germline-derived CDR1 and CDR2 are LGHDT and YNNKEL (reference sequence). Trimming removed 1 base from V and 6 bases from J, with 6 bases in between. The DNA for the CDR3 is TGTGCCAGCAGCCAAGTTAGTGATGGCTACACCTTC. This translates into CASSQVSDGYTF.

The CDR3 bases are TGTGCCAGCAGCAATCTAGCGGGGGGATCCGGGGAGCTGTTTTTT. This translates into CASSNLAGGSGELFF. The J gene is TRBJ2-2, the V gene TRBV5-4; 11 nucleotides match TRBD2. J was trimmed by 6 bases and V by 4 bases; bases with no gene match: 5. This CDR3 region has 15 residues. Germline V gives CDR1 SGHNT, CDR2 YYREEE (reference sequence). Full variable domain (remainder filled in from reference TRBV5-4 and TRBJ2-2): ETGVTQSPTHLIKTRGQQVTLRCSSQSGHNTVSWYQQALGQGPQFIFQYYREEENGRGNFPPRFSGLQFPNYSSELNVNALELDDSALYLCASSNLAGGSGELFFGEGSRLTVL.

This clone appeared a single time. V gene TRBV6-4 combines with J gene TRBJ1-5; D unresolved. CDR3 length: 15 residues. CDR1 is MRHNA and CDR2 is SNTAGT in the germline V gene. Trimming removed 5 bases at V and 4 bases at J, with 15 bases between. Written as DNA, the CDR3 is TGTGCCAGCAGTACGAGGCCCCTCGAGAATCAGCCCCAGCATTTT. Encoded protein: CASSTRPLENQPQHF.

The chain couples TRBV3-1 (or the pseudogene TRBV3-2) to TRBJ1-2; no reliable D call. Germline V gives CDR1 LGHDT, CDR2 YNNKEL (reference sequence). V was shortened by 4 bases and J by 8 bases, with 11 bases between the two germline ends. There are 12 residues in the CDR3. Here the CDR3 DNA reads TGTGCCAGCAGCCCGGGTTCCTGGGGCTACACCTTC. As protein: CASSPGSWGYTF.

The rearrangement joins TRBV5-1 to TRBJ2-5; D perhaps matches TRBD2 (6 bases). The germline CDR1 and CDR2 sequences are SGHRS and YFSETQ. V gave up 1 base and J gave up 3 bases, with 13 bases separating them. The CDR3 length is 15 residues. The CDR3 DNA is TGCGCCAGCAGCTTGTTGAATCGCGGGGAAGAGACCCAGTACTTC. It is translated as CASSLLNRGEETQYF. The complete variable domain, with remaining parts taken from reference TRBV5-1 and TRBJ2-5, reads KAGVTQTPRYLIKTRGQQVTLSCSPISGHRSVSWYQQTPGQGLQFLFEYFSETQRNKGNFPGRFSGRQFSNSRSEMNVSTLELGDSALYLCASSLLNRGEETQYFGPGTRLLVL.

The chain carries TRBV12-3 or TRBV12-4 and TRBJ1-2; D uncertain. The CDR3 covers 13 residues. V lost 1 base, J lost 7 bases, and 10 bases lay in between. CDR3 sequence reads: CASSLVGSGGYTF. CDR3 DNA sequence: TGTGCCAGCAGTTTAGTCGGAAGCGGTGGCTACACCTTC.

This sequence joins TRBV6-6 and TRBJ2-7; 7 nucleotides match TRBD1. V was clipped by 4 bases and J by 1 base; unmatched bases: 7. The CDR3 length is 15 residues. Germline loops: CDR1 MNHNY, CDR2 SVGAGI (reference sequence). In DNA form, the CDR3 reads TGTGCCAGCAGTTTTGACAGGGCTACTTCCTACGAGCAGTACTTC. Its translation: CASSFDRATSYEQYF.

The rearrangement joins TRBV27 to TRBJ2-3; the match to TRBD2 covers 7 bases. J was trimmed by 4 bases and V by 2 bases; bases with no gene match: 6. Germline V gives CDR1 MNHEY, CDR2 SMNVEV (reference sequence). The CDR3 loop spans 15 amino acids. The DNA for the CDR3 is TGTGCCAGCAGTTTACAGGGCGCGGGGGCAGATACGCAGTATTTT. The encoded protein is CASSLQGAGADTQYF.

This clone is a singleton in its sample. This chain uses TRBV7-8 with TRBJ1-2, with D perhaps TRBD1 (5 bases). Germline assignment: CDR1 SGHVS and CDR2 FQNEAQ. V shed 2 bases and J shed 4 bases, with 17 bases lying between them. The CDR3 has 16 residues. Written as DNA, the CDR3 is TGTGCCAGCAGCTTATCCAGCGGGGACGGATCCTATGGCTACACCTTC. Its translation: CASSLSSGDGSYGYTF.